This T cell receptor beta chain was retrieved from a study of T cell repertoires in cytomegalovirus infection. Study overall: A matching HLA type, together with CMV infection, was signaled by public TCR beta signatures.

TCRdb independently ran MiXCR on the reads; one entry per CDR3 protein. The sample shows some 150,000 distinct CDR3 sequences, about 6.5% of them seen only once. This clonotype was counted a few times. The clonotype was recovered from a human donor in good health (CMV status not recorded). Some clones in this sample may be carry-over from other donors' samples. The sample taken for sequencing was PBMCs.

The CDR3 coding sequence is TGTGCCAGCAGTGGCGGTTTGAGGGGGGCCAACAATGAGCAGTTCTTC. Amino acids: CASSGGLRGANNEQFF. The chain joins TRBV2 to TRBJ2-1; D is perhaps TRBD1 or TRBD2 (6 bases each). Trimming removed 4 bases from V and 5 bases from J, with 18 bases in between. The CDR3 sequence is 16 residues long. Germline V gene lookup returns CDR1 SNHLY and CDR2 FYNNEI.